This passage covers 11 T cell receptor beta chains from one sample sequenced in a study of blood T cells in healthy people across ages. The use of a sample-barcoded 5' primer and a J-beta primer mix characterized a second PCR of 7 to 11 cycles. TCRdb fed the 5' RACE reads into MiXCR, producing one record per CDR3 protein. The table lists 250,000 to 300,000 distinct CDR3 sequences, roughly 29% of them singletons. The sequenced sample was blood. The receptors were sampled from a woman in her 70s in good health.

The genes are TRBV4-1 and TRBJ2-7, with D possibly being TRBD1 (5 bases). The CDR3 is 15 residues long. The ends were cut back, 2 bases at V and 7 bases at J, with 18 bases in the middle. Germline-derived CDR1 and CDR2 are MGHRA and YSYEKL. CDR3 loop: CASSQSDTRMREQYF. CDR3 DNA: TGCGCCAGCAGCCAATCGGACACAAGAATGAGGGAGCAGTACTTC.

This chain joins TRBV3-1 and TRBJ1-1, with D unclear. Germline-derived CDR1 and CDR2 are LGHDT and YNNKEL (reference sequence). This CDR3 contains 13 residues. Trimming shortened V by 4 bases and J by 1 base, and 7 bases separated the two germline ends. The CDR3 region is CASSPGPNTEAFF. CDR3 sequence (DNA): TGTGCCAGCAGCCCAGGACCGAACACTGAAGCTTTCTTT.

This rearrangement joins TRBV20-1 to TRBJ2-7; 7 bases agree with TRBD1. Germline CDR1 DFQATT, CDR2 SNEGSKA (reference sequence). The CDR3 is 11 residues long. V shed 5 bases, J shed 6 bases, and the junction held 4 bases outside the gene matches. The CDR3 coding sequence is TGCAGTGCTTGGGACAGTTCCGAGCAGTACTTC. Translation gives CSAWDSSEQYF.

This clonotype turned up a few times. The V gene is TRBV20-1, the J gene TRBJ1-5; possibly TRBD1 for D (6 bases). The CDR3 sequence is 17 residues long. The V end lost 1 base, the J end lost 1 base, and 17 bases lay between the germline ends. Germline V gene data show CDR1 as DFQATT and CDR2 as SNEGSKA (reference sequence). The CDR3 sequence is CSARGGHRERSNQPQHF. The DNA for the CDR3 is TGCAGTGCTAGAGGGGGTCACAGGGAGCGGAGCAATCAGCCCCAGCATTTT.

The chain couples TRBV20-1 to TRBJ2-3; D perhaps matches TRBD2 (5 bases). V lost 4 bases to trimming and J lost 1 base, with 12 bases between them. The CDR3 covers 14 residues. Per germline, CDR1 DFQATT and CDR2 SNEGSKA (reference sequence). The CDR3 region is CSATRGLRTDTQYF. CDR3 DNA sequence: TGCAGTGCTACCCGAGGACTCCGCACAGATACGCAGTATTTT.

J is TRBJ2-5 and V is TRBV18; no clear D. Trimming removed 3 bases at V and 2 bases at J, with 16 bases between. Germline V gene data show CDR1 as KGHSH and CDR2 as LQKENI. This CDR3 is 16 amino acids long. The DNA for the CDR3 is TGTGCCAGCTCACCGTCGGCAGACAATGGGCAAGAGACCCAGTACTTC. It specifies CASSPSADNGQETQYF.

This clonotype was seen only a few times. DNA for the CDR3: TGTGCCAGCAGCTCCTCGACCGCAGAGACCCAGTACTTC. Translated, it gives CASSSSTAETQYF. The chain uses TRBV7-3 and TRBJ2-5, with unresolved D. The CDR3 sequence is 13 residues long. In germline, CDR1 is SGHTA, CDR2 FQGTGA. Trimming stripped 4 bases from V and 4 bases from J, with 10 bases between.

This clonotype has just a few counts. The rearrangement links TRBV29-1 to TRBJ2-5; 9 bases align to TRBD1. Trimming at V came to 5 bases and at J to 5 bases, leaving 6 bases not matched to a gene. The CDR3 length is 13 residues. Per germline, CDR1 SQVTM and CDR2 ANQGSEA. The CDR3 sequence: CSVQQGAGETQYF. The DNA for the CDR3 is TGCAGCGTTCAACAGGGGGCAGGGGAGACCCAGTACTTC.

This clonotype was found a few times. This chain connects TRBV2 to TRBJ2-1; no reliable D call. Germline V gene sequence: CDR1 SNHLY, CDR2 FYNNEI. The CDR3 spans 14 residues. The V gene lost 4 bases and the J gene lost 0 bases, with 7 bases spanning the gap. The CDR3 loop is CASSVISSYNEQFF. The CDR3 DNA is TGTGCCAGCAGTGTCATTAGCTCCTACAATGAGCAGTTCTTC.

In this sample, this clonotype turned up a few times. This chain uses TRBV12-3 or TRBV12-4 with TRBJ2-5, with 9 nucleotides matching TRBD2. The J call is uncertain, as TRBJ2-1 better fits the DNA end. This CDR3 comprises 15 residues. The CDR3 sequence: CASSFNSGRVDEQFF. In DNA form, the CDR3 reads TGTGCCAGCAGTTTCAATAGCGGGAGAGTCGATGAGCAGTTCTTC.

This clonotype showed up many times. The chain recombines TRBV14 with TRBJ1-4; D call uncertain. CDR1 and CDR2 (germline): SGHDN, FVKESK. CDR3 length equals 12 residues. The ends were cut back, 0 bases at V and 8 bases at J, with 4 bases in the middle. The CDR3, as DNA: TGTGCCAGCAGCCAAGATACCGAAAAACTGTTTTTT. It translates to CASSQDTEKLFF.